This TCR beta chain derives from a study of beta chain features in type 1 diabetes listed by TCRdb under 2018. Regarding the study in general: Patients and healthy donors did not differ in mean age, gender distribution, total cell number or subset yield. A total of 90 million to 140 million sorted cells were examined across all samples, and RNA yield correlated strongly with the number of cells per subset. The study compared the TCRB repertoires of sorted circulating CD4+ T cell subsets in recently diagnosed type 1 diabetes patients with those in matched healthy donors. Regulatory and stem cell-like memory subsets were obtained from only 8 patients and roughly 8 healthy donors, while naive and central memory subsets were obtained from all 28 donors.

The research as a whole found: At VDJ recombination sites, type 1 diabetes patients had fewer insertions and more deleted nucleotides, which implies abnormalities in thymic rearrangement. Because the HLA sub-analyses included only small numbers of individuals, any influence of HLA type on TCRB rearrangement was left unresolved. Because cDNA was sequenced instead of genomic DNA, highly expressing activated cells could be over-represented, though the groups showed no difference in activation or CD3 levels. A moderate but significant shortening of TCRB CDR3 length was observed in type 1 diabetes patients in all four CD4+ subsets. Shorter templates might be favored by PCR, yet because patient and control samples were amplified and corrected together, any such skew would affect both groups equally. The naive, central memory and regulatory TCRB repertoires appeared to resemble one another more closely among patients than among healthy donors.

Each donor gave one peripheral blood draw, approximately 0.11 L on average, collected into heparinised tubes. A BD FACSAria II was used to sort naive, central memory, regulatory and stem cell-like memory CD4+ T cells with a panel that included CD45RO, CCR7, CD25, CD127, CD95 and CD27. Purity was above 98% for every sorted population. Right away, PBMCs were isolated by Lymphoprep density gradient centrifugation and were stained directly, with no culture step. Samples were stained and sorted in pairs, with one healthy donor and one patient per experiment, so that batch effects were minimized. Via the germline V gene, CDR1 is SQVTM and CDR2 ANQGSEA. Taken from cysteine to phenylalanine, the CDR3 has 14 residues. The retained sequence is limited to the CDR3, 42 bases, with the frame set at the first base. V trim: 2 bases; J trim: 5 bases; unmatched bases: 8. A few counts support this clone. Its antigen is not yet known. One base away there is no much larger clone; base qualities are not given.

All of the isolated RNA was reverse transcribed with the High Capacity cDNA Reverse Transcription Kit, so expressed TCRB transcripts were sequenced. Deep immunoSEQ sequencing was performed on naive, central memory and regulatory T cell samples, with an average of about 4 million total reads per sample. After sorted cells were lysed in RLT buffer, RNA was extracted with DNase-treated RNeasy Micro or Mini kits, with the choice depending on cell number. To prevent cross-contamination, every cell subset was processed on its own, while patient and healthy donor samples were processed together. The immunoSEQ multiplex PCR was used to amplify TCRB sequences from cDNA, generating 87-bp fragments that spanned the CDR3 region. Sequencing of the amplicons was performed on the Illumina HiSeq platform. The paper's data handling went like this. Synthetic template baselines were used to correct PCR bias computationally, reads within Hamming distance 2 were collapsed, and singletons that could not be merged were discarded. Reads were aligned against IMGT to assign V, D and J genes, CDR3 length and insertions or deletions at six rearrangement sites. Within each subset, clonotype counts were normalized to the number of sorted cells before true diversity and Gini coefficients were calculated with the tcR R package. The overlap coefficient, calculated on TCRB nucleotide sequences, was used to quantify repertoire sharing. Out-of-frame TCRB sequences from naive cells were analyzed as a proxy for the pre-selection repertoire. Held by TCRdb, this immuneACCESS table contains in-frame sequences only and omits some clones. Under half of the omission traces to an unresolved V gene where checked; the cause of the rest is unknown. V and J calls plus clone size are reproduced from that table; the DNA served to infer D and trimming. The sample table contains about 620,000 clones; only one count was recorded for 15% of them. About 0.086% of the sample comes from the top ten.

The sample taken for sequencing was naive CD4+ T cells from blood. The cell subset or site label, as the study defines it: true naive CD4+ T cells. The sequence was obtained from a man younger than 30 in good health. The sequence joins TRBV29-1 to TRBJ2-7; 8 central nucleotides agree with TRBD1. The nucleotide sequence reads as follows: TGCAGCGTTGAACGGACAGGGAGTTACGACGAGCAGTACTTC. Translated, it gives CSVERTGSYDEQYF.